This entry lists 12 T cell receptor beta chains sequenced from one sample in a study of identical twins. TCRdb re-derived calls from the 5' RACE reads in MiXCR, one entry per CDR3 protein. The sample shows 400,000 to 550,000 distinct CDR3 sequences, around 24% of them seen only once. The same sample was also used in a study of T cells expressing NK-cell markers.

The sequencing input was CD4+ T cells sorted from blood. The receptors were gathered from a woman aged 18-30 years in good health.

In its sample, this clonotype was seen many times. The chain links TRBV7-9 to TRBJ2-3; TRBD2 aligns across 9 bases. Per germline, CDR1 SEHNR and CDR2 FQNEAQ (reference sequence). The CDR3 loop spans 17 amino acids. Germline trimming cut 5 bases from V and 3 bases from J; bases unmatched to any gene: 12. Here the CDR3 reads CASSPARASGNTDTQYF. The DNA of the CDR3 is TGTGCCAGCAGCCCTGCGCGGGCTAGCGGGAATACAGATACGCAGTATTTT.

This chain connects TRBV9 to TRBJ2-2; no definite D call. Germline values: CDR1 SGDLS, CDR2 YYNGEE. V was trimmed by 4 bases and J by 1 base, leaving 11 bases between them. The CDR3 is made up of 15 amino acids. The CDR3 sequence: CASSPVPQNTGELFF. CDR3 in DNA: TGTGCCAGCAGCCCCGTCCCTCAGAACACCGGGGAGCTGTTTTTT.

This clonotype was counted a few times. V and J are TRBV20-1 and TRBJ2-1, with D unclear. Trimming removed 2 bases from V and 4 bases from J, with 9 bases in between. The CDR3 sequence is 13 residues long. The germline CDR1 and CDR2 sequences are DFQATT and SNEGSKA (reference sequence). The CDR3 bases are TGCAGTGCTAGAAGTACCGTGTACAATGAGCAGTTCTTC. Translation: CSARSTVYNEQFF.

This clonotype occurred many times. V gene TRBV6-1 combines with J gene TRBJ1-6; TRBD1 might be the D (6 bases). Trimming took 11 bases from V and 9 from J, leaving 20 bases between them. The CDR3 is 14 amino acids. Germline V gene data show CDR1 as MNHNS and CDR2 as SASEGT. CDR3 DNA sequence: TGTGCCTGCTGGACAGCCTCGAGGGGTTCACCCCTCCACTTT. Translation: CACWTASRGSPLHF.

This clonotype was counted between two and nine times. The chain has TRBV5-1 and TRBJ2-1; 15 positions match TRBD2. The trim removed 4 bases at V and 0 bases at J, leaving 17 bases unmatched. Germline CDR1 and CDR2: SGHRS and YFSETQ. CDR3 length: 22 amino acids. In DNA form, the CDR3 reads TGCGCCAGCAGCCTGTATCGGACTAGCGGGAGGGCCCATCCTAGCTCCTACAATGAGCAGTTCTTC. As protein: CASSLYRTSGRAHPSSYNEQFF. Full variable domain (rest looked up from reference TRBV5-1 and TRBJ2-1): KAGVTQTPRYLIKTRGQQVTLSCSPISGHRSVSWYQQTPGQGLQFLFEYFSETQRNKGNFPGRFSGRQFSNSRSEMNVSTLELGDSALYLCASSLYRTSGRAHPSSYNEQFFGPGTRLTVL.

In this sample, this clonotype turned up a few times. V gene TRBV6-1 combines with J gene TRBJ2-3; D gene uncertain. The CDR3 sequence is 14 residues long. The V and J ends lost 8 bases and 1 base respectively, with 13 bases between them. CDR1 is MNHNS, CDR2 SASEGT, per germline. For the CDR3, the DNA is TGTGCCAGCCAACGGCCCTCGGGCACAGATACGCAGTATTTT. Translated, it gives CASQRPSGTDTQYF.

The table lists this clonotype with a few counts. This chain links TRBV5-1 with TRBJ1-6; 7 nucleotides align to TRBD1. V trimming: 4 bases; J trimming: 8 bases; junction bases outside the gene matches: 3. Germline CDR1 and CDR2: SGHRS and YFSETQ. This CDR3 spans 13 amino acids. CDR3 protein: CASSADRDSPLHF. The CDR3 DNA follows: TGCGCCAGCAGCGCCGACAGGGATTCACCCCTCCACTTT.

CDR3 in amino acids: CASSSQDYEQYF. In nucleotides, the CDR3 is TGTGCCAGCAGTTCCCAGGACTACGAGCAGTACTTC. V and J are TRBV12-3 or TRBV12-4 and TRBJ2-7, with D uncertain. The V end was cut by 4 bases, the J end by 3 bases, with 7 bases between. There are 12 residues in the CDR3.

This clonotype has more than one count but fewer than ten. The chain carries TRBV5-1 and TRBJ2-4; 15 bases fit TRBD2. J was trimmed by 3 bases and V by 3 bases; bases with no gene match: 7. The CDR3 length is 18 residues. The germline gives CDR1 SGHRS, CDR2 YFSETQ. The CDR3 reads CASSSSGLAGGGKNIQYF. The CDR3 nucleotides read TGCGCCAGCAGCTCCTCGGGACTAGCGGGGGGAGGCAAAAACATTCAGTACTTC.

This rearrangement joins TRBV20-1 to TRBJ2-7; 7 positions match TRBD2. V lost 5 bases, J lost 7 bases, and 14 bases stayed unmatched. CDR1 is DFQATT, CDR2 SNEGSKA, per germline (reference sequence). This CDR3 region has 14 residues. Here the CDR3 DNA reads TGCAGTGCTGCTCCTCGGGAGGACCATGGGGAGCAGTACTTC. Translation gives CSAAPREDHGEQYF.

The gene calls are TRBV24-1 and TRBJ2-7; D is unresolved. The germline V gene encodes CDR1 KGHDR and CDR2 SFDVKD. The ends were cut back, 7 bases at V and 6 bases at J, with 6 bases in the middle. This CDR3 contains 10 residues. DNA of the CDR3: TGTGCCACCAGGGGATGCGAGCAGTACTTC. Its translation is CATRGCEQYF.

The rearrangement uses TRBV12-3 or TRBV12-4 and TRBJ2-1; no firm D call. CDR3 length equals 15 residues. V lost 2 bases, J lost 2 bases, and 10 bases lay in between. CDR3 sequence reads: CASSLPTYAYNEQFF. CDR3 DNA: TGTGCCAGCAGTTTACCCACCTACGCCTACAATGAGCAGTTCTTC.